This record looks at one TCR beta chain sequence and its context. The sample comes from a study of blood T cell repertoires in COVID-19. In the study overall: From the United States, Italy and Spain came samples of acute and convalescent COVID-19. PBMCs, B-cell-depleted T cells, or T cells provided the cDNA or gDNA that made up the material.

The CDR3 contains 13 residues. With V trimmed by 3 bases and J by 8 bases, 5 bases remained unmatched. Per the germline V gene, CDR1 is KGHSH and CDR2 is LQKENI. How the authors handled the data: It was from reference gene primer amplification that nucleated cell counts were estimated. TCRdb's copy holds only in-frame clones and misses some; the assay was immunoSEQ multiplex PCR. Clone size and the V and J calls come from that table; the DNA yielded D and trimming. The table includes 120,000 to 150,000 clones, over 75% detected once. This sequence joins TRBV18 and TRBJ1-2, with 8 bases that match TRBD1. The clonotype comes from a man aged 55 to 69 with active or convalescent COVID-19. The sample taken for sequencing was peripheral blood. The CDR3 coding sequence is TGTGCCAGCTCACCCCGGGACAGGACCGGCTACACCTTC. This codes for CASSPRDRTGYTF.